Each of the 31 T cell receptor beta chains below was sequenced from the same sample in a study of T cells expressing NK-cell markers. TCRdb reprocessed the 5' RACE reads and keeps a single row for each CDR3 protein, giving no DNA. The sample holds 150,000 to 180,000 distinct CDR3 sequences. The sample was blood T cells: a sorted CD56 or NKG2C T cell subset, CD4+ or CD8+ T cells, or bulk PBMC T cells (not recorded which). These receptors were taken from a woman in her fifties or sixties in good health.

The chain links TRBV4-1 to TRBJ1-6; checking the TCRdb D call of TRBD1 is not possible without DNA. The CDR3 extends over 15 amino acids. Per germline, CDR1 MGHRA and CDR2 YSYEKL. The CDR3 is CASSQLRDSNSPLHF.

The genes are TRBV10-3 and TRBJ2-7; the D call from TCRdb, TRBD2, cannot be confirmed without DNA. Germline V CDR1 and CDR2: ENHRY, SYGVKD. The CDR3 length is 15 residues. The CDR3 here is CAISESGLAGYEQYF.

The rearrangement uses TRBV9 and TRBJ2-5; as DNA is missing, the TRBD1 call by TCRdb cannot be tested. The CDR3 consists of 14 residues. Germline CDR1 SGDLS, CDR2 YYNGEE. The CDR3: CASSVGQNQETQYF.

The V gene is TRBV29-1, the J gene TRBJ2-7; TCRdb reports TRBD1, a call that lacks DNA to check it against. Germline CDR1 and CDR2: SQVTM and ANQGSEA. The CDR3 runs to 16 residues. CDR3 region: CSVEDRGGRGGYEQYF.

The V and J genes are TRBV6-1 and TRBJ2-1; TCRdb outputs TRBD2, but without DNA this stays unchecked. Germline V lookup: CDR1 MNHNS, CDR2 SASEGT. CDR3 size: 19 residues. The chain's CDR3 is CASPNFLPRDGNSYNEQFF.

This sequence joins TRBV5-8 and TRBJ2-7; TCRdb names TRBD2, which stays unverified in the absence of DNA. Germline loops: CDR1 SGHTS, CDR2 YDEGEE. This CDR3 comprises 13 residues. This CDR3 is CASRGGVYYEQYF.

The gene calls are TRBV6-5 and TRBJ2-5; TCRdb selects TRBD1, and the lack of DNA leaves this call unchecked. The germline gives CDR1 MNHEY, CDR2 SVGAGI. The CDR3 extends over 11 amino acids. CDR3: CASQGRETQYF.

V and J are TRBV3-1 and TRBJ1-3. This CDR3 comprises 17 residues. The V gene's germline CDR1 is LGHDT and CDR2 YNNKEL (reference sequence). The CDR3 region is CASSPQGVGFSGNTIYF.

CDR3 region: CASSQEGGRNFVEQYF. V usage is TRBV4-1 and J usage is TRBJ2-7; TCRdb indicates TRBD2, and absent DNA this call remains unverified. The CDR3 sequence is 16 residues long. The germline V gene encodes CDR1 MGHRA and CDR2 YSYEKL.

The chain uses TRBV7-9 and TRBJ1-6. CDR3 length equals 16 residues. CDR1 is SEHNR and CDR2 is FQNEAQ in the germline V gene (reference sequence). This CDR3 is CASLRQGIYYNSPLHF.

The chain employs TRBV27 and TRBJ2-1. The CDR3 contains 11 residues. Germline CDR1 MNHEY, CDR2 SMNVEV (reference sequence). This chain's CDR3 is CASLYLHEQFF.

The rearrangement joins TRBV7-9 to TRBJ2-1; no DNA is available, so the TRBD1 call from TCRdb remains unchecked. The CDR3 covers 15 residues. Germline values: CDR1 SEHNR, CDR2 FQNEAQ (reference sequence). The CDR3 reads CASSSGTGYYNEQFF.

V and J are TRBV5-1 and TRBJ2-7. Germline V CDR1 and CDR2: SGHRS, YFSETQ. The CDR3 consists of 13 residues. This CDR3 reads CASSPLDGYEQYF.

V gene TRBV4-1 combines with J gene TRBJ2-1; TCRdb names TRBD2, which stays unverified in the absence of DNA. This CDR3 spans 14 amino acids. Germline V gene data show CDR1 as MGHRA and CDR2 as YSYEKL. This CDR3 reads CASSQETSRPEQFF.

The V gene is TRBV7-9, the J gene TRBJ1-6; the D gene TCRdb calls, TRBD1, cannot be checked with no DNA. Per germline, CDR1 SEHNR and CDR2 FQNEAQ (reference sequence). The CDR3 sequence is 15 residues long. CDR3 sequence reads: CASSLPGQPNSPLHF.

CDR3: CASWVGGIADEQFF. The chain combines TRBV28 with TRBJ2-1; without DNA, the TCRdb call of TRBD2 cannot be checked. CDR1 is MDHEN and CDR2 is SYDVKM in the germline V gene. There are 14 residues in the CDR3.

V usage is TRBV30 and J usage is TRBJ1-1. CDR1 and CDR2 (germline): GTSNPN, SVGIG (reference sequence). The CDR3 loop spans 13 amino acids. CDR3 loop: CAWSVIVNTEAFF.

The chain has TRBV12-3 or TRBV12-4 and TRBJ1-3; TCRdb gives TRBD1 as the D gene, but with no DNA this cannot be confirmed. The CDR3 is made up of 14 amino acids. CDR3 protein: CASSFGTAGNTIYF.

The chain carries TRBV12-3 or TRBV12-4 and TRBJ2-5; the D call of TRBD1 rests on TCRdb alone, since no DNA is present to check it. The CDR3 covers 14 residues. The chain's CDR3 is CASSPQGIWETQYF.

The chain couples TRBV5-1 to TRBJ1-1; TCRdb's D call, TRBD1, is unchecked because there is no DNA. The CDR3 extends over 15 amino acids. The germline V gene has CDR1 SGHRS and CDR2 YFSETQ. The CDR3 loop is CASSLGTGGLYTAFF.

The chain links TRBV12-3 or TRBV12-4 to TRBJ2-2; TCRdb indicates TRBD1, and absent DNA this call remains unverified. The CDR3 extends over 15 amino acids. Here the CDR3 reads CASSLPSGASGELFF.

The V call is TRBV11-2, the J call TRBJ2-3; there is no DNA to check the TCRdb D call of TRBD2. The CDR3 has 15 amino acids. Germline V lookup: CDR1 SGHAT, CDR2 FQNNGV. The CDR3 sequence: CASSSQTRYTDTQYF.

The chain joins TRBV27 to TRBJ2-7. The germline V gene has CDR1 MNHEY and CDR2 SMNVEV (reference sequence). The CDR3 length is 13 residues. CDR3 amino acids: CASSYRPMNEQYF.

The CDR3 spells CASGRDPTSEAFF. The chain is built from TRBV12-5 and TRBJ1-1. This CDR3 spans 13 amino acids. Per germline, CDR1 LGHNT and CDR2 FRNRAP. Based on the CDR3 plus reference TRBV12-5 and TRBJ1-1, the full variable domain is DARVTQTPRHKVTEMGQEVTMRCQPILGHNTVFWYRQTMMQGLELLAYFRNRAPLDDSGMPKDRFSAEMPDATLATLKIQPSEPRDSAVYFCASGRDPTSEAFFGQGTRLTVV.

The V and J genes are TRBV20-1 and TRBJ1-1; TCRdb names TRBD1, which stays unverified in the absence of DNA. CDR3 length: 13 residues. CDR1 and CDR2 (germline): DFQATT, SNEGSKA (reference sequence). CDR3 region: CSATTGINTEAFF.

The chain links TRBV29-1 to TRBJ1-2; TCRdb returns TRBD1, unconfirmable since there is no DNA. There are 13 residues in the CDR3. Germline CDR1 and CDR2: SQVTM and ANQGSEA. CDR3 region: CSVLEVQAYGYTF.

The chain is built from TRBV2 and TRBJ1-2; TCRdb's D call of TRBD1 is untestable without DNA. The length of the CDR3 is 11 residues. Per the germline V gene, CDR1 is SNHLY and CDR2 is FYNNEI. This CDR3 is CARTGGYGYTF.

This chain joins TRBV7-6 and TRBJ2-1; the D gene TCRdb calls, TRBD2, cannot be checked with no DNA. The CDR3 is made up of 20 amino acids. Germline V gives CDR1 SGHVS, CDR2 FNYEAQ. The CDR3 region is CASSSDVLTGTSGAYNEQFF. The whole variable domain, remainder taken from reference TRBV7-6 and TRBJ2-1, is GAGVSQSPRYKVTKRGQDVALRCDPISGHVSLYWYRQALGQGPEFLTYFNYEAQQDKSGLPNDRFSAERPEGSISTLTIQRTEQRDSAMYRCASSSDVLTGTSGAYNEQFFGPGTRLTVL.

The CDR3: CASRQGLAGELEQFF. The chain uses TRBV7-2 and TRBJ2-1; TCRdb picks TRBD2, but there is no DNA to check that call. CDR3 length equals 15 residues. Germline V CDR1 and CDR2: SGHTA, FQGNSA. Full variable domain (rest looked up from reference TRBV7-2 and TRBJ2-1): GAGVSQSPSNKVTEKGKDVELRCDPISGHTALYWYRQSLGQGLEFLIYFQGNSAPDKSGLPSDRFSAERTGGSVSTLTIQRTQQEDSAVYLCASRQGLAGELEQFFGPGTRLTVL.

The V call is TRBV20-1, the J call TRBJ2-7; TCRdb's D call of TRBD1 is untestable without DNA. Germline V gene lookup returns CDR1 DFQATT and CDR2 SNEGSKA (reference sequence). The CDR3 runs 14 residues. The CDR3 reads CSARLPGSSYEQYF.

This chain uses TRBV7-9 with TRBJ1-5; the TRBD1 assignment by TCRdb is unverifiable without DNA. The CDR3 sequence is 15 residues long. CDR1 and CDR2 (germline): SEHNR, FQNEAQ (reference sequence). CDR3 protein: CASSSNRGPKEPQHF.